The present T cell receptor (beta chain) was sequenced within a study of cytomegalovirus exposure and HLA in healthy donors. A word on this clone: The antigen is undetermined.

Germline CDR1 MDHEN, CDR2 SYDVKM. V lost 2 bases to trimming and J lost 7 bases; unmatched junction nucleotides: 11. The CDR3 loop spans 17 amino acids. Regarding the study as a whole: Among the CMV-associated chains, a few were confirmed in vitro as specific for CMV antigens. Most TCR sequences were uncommon, yet certain public TCRs appeared in many donors. In a later analysis, the majority of CMV-associated beta chains seemingly showed HLA restriction.

Both 60 Vbeta primers and 13 Jbeta primers went into the PCR. Clones were sequenced by immunoSEQ multiplex PCR, and TCRdb holds only the in-frame ones, with some missing. The sample has over 95,000 clones, over 75% seen once. Sequenced: PBMCs. The sequence derives from a man aged 35-49 years in good health and CMV-seropositive. The rearrangement joins TRBV28 to TRBJ1-6, with 7 positions matching TRBD1. The CDR3 DNA is TGTGCCAGCAGTTTACACGACAGGGCCTATTACAATTCACCCCTCCACTTT. Its protein is CASSLHDRAYYNSPLHF.